This is a list of T cell receptor beta chains from one sample in a study of T-cell reconstitution after alpha-beta-depleted transplantation in children. One entry per CDR3 protein results from TCRdb running MiXCR on the PCR reads. In the table there are 80,000 to 95,000 distinct CDR3 sequences, 8% to 9% of which are singletons. Sequences were derived from PBMCs from the stem cell graft donor, sampled from the stem cell graft. The receptor source for this set is a human donor who donated a stem cell graft to a child with congenital amegakaryocytic thrombocytopenia. Each CDR3 is given with its conserved first and last residue. A D gene is named only where the DNA matches it firmly. The size field is filled for only some rows; it gives once, few, many or a size class.

v_gene: TRBV5-1
d_gene: NA
abundance: many
j_gene: TRBJ1-5
CDR3aa: CASSLGNSEPQHF
CDR3nt: TGCGCCAGCAGCTTGGGCAATAGTGAGCCCCAGCATTTT

v_gene: TRBV11-2
d_gene: NA
abundance: many
j_gene: TRBJ2-2
CDR3aa: CASSLTKVRVNTGELFF
CDR3nt: TGTGCCAGCAGCTTAACTAAGGTCCGTGTGAACACCGGGGAGCTGTTTTTT

v_gene: TRBV10-3
d_gene: TRBD2
abundance: many
j_gene: TRBJ2-7
CDR3aa: CAISLLTSGRNEQYF
CDR3nt: TGTGCCATCAGTCTCCTGACTAGCGGGAGGAACGAGCAGTACTTC

v_gene: TRBV29-1
d_gene: NA
abundance: many
j_gene: TRBJ1-2
CDR3aa: CSVDRVNYGYTF
CDR3nt: TGCAGCGTTGACAGGGTGAACTATGGCTACACCTTC

v_gene: TRBV15
d_gene: TRBD2
abundance: many
j_gene: TRBJ2-1
CDR3aa: CATSRDLSGGVVNEQFF
CDR3nt: TGTGCCACCAGCAGAGATCTCAGCGGGGGGGTCGTCAATGAGCAGTTCTTC

v_gene: TRBV12-3/TRBV12-4
d_gene: NA
abundance: many
j_gene: TRBJ1-1
CDR3aa: CASGSSGAAFF
CDR3nt: TGTGCCAGCGGGTCGAGCGGGGCCGCTTTCTTT

v_gene: TRBV5-1
d_gene: NA
abundance: many
j_gene: TRBJ2-5
CDR3aa: CASSLGVRGYQETQYF
CDR3nt: TGCGCCAGCAGCTTGGGGGTCCGAGGGTACCAAGAGACCCAGTACTTC

v_gene: TRBV11-2
d_gene: TRBD1
abundance: NA
j_gene: TRBJ2-5
CDR3aa: CASSLVGRAGGQETQYF
CDR3nt: TGTGCCAGCAGCTTAGTCGGTCGGGCAGGGGGCCAAGAGACCCAGTACTTC

v_gene: TRBV7-2
d_gene: NA
abundance: many
j_gene: TRBJ2-1
CDR3aa: CASSLGGANEQFF
CDR3nt: TGTGCCAGCAGCTTAGGAGGGGCCAATGAGCAGTTCTTC

v_gene: TRBV6-6
d_gene: NA
abundance: many
j_gene: TRBJ2-1
CDR3aa: CASSYDLKEQFF
CDR3nt: TGTGCCAGCAGTTACGACCTTAAGGAGCAGTTCTTC

v_gene: TRBV12-3/TRBV12-4
d_gene: NA
abundance: many
j_gene: TRBJ1-1
CDR3aa: CASGEDISSEAFF
CDR3nt: TGTGCCAGCGGGGAGGACATTTCCAGTGAAGCTTTCTTT

v_gene: TRBV3-1
d_gene: NA
abundance: many
j_gene: TRBJ1-3
CDR3aa: CASSPSFGRYSGNTIYF
CDR3nt: TGTGCCAGCAGCCCTTCTTTCGGACGGTACTCTGGAAACACCATATATTTT

v_gene: TRBV5-8
d_gene: NA
abundance: NA
j_gene: TRBJ2-2
CDR3aa: CASSLTGRGTGELFF
CDR3nt: TGTGCCAGCAGCTTGACTGGGAGAGGGACCGGGGAGCTGTTTTTT

v_gene: TRBV28
d_gene: TRBD2
abundance: many
j_gene: TRBJ2-7
CDR3aa: CASSLMVTSGRPAYEQYF
CDR3nt: TGTGCCAGCAGTTTAATGGTCACTAGCGGGAGGCCTGCCTACGAGCAGTACTTC

v_gene: TRBV5-5
d_gene: NA
abundance: many
j_gene: TRBJ1-1
CDR3aa: CASSFPQNTEAFF
CDR3nt: TGTGCCAGCAGCTTCCCCCAGAACACTGAAGCTTTCTTT

v_gene: TRBV5-1
d_gene: NA
abundance: few
j_gene: TRBJ2-5
CDR3aa: CASSLGGIQETQYF
CDR3nt: TGCGCCAGCAGCTTGGGTGGCATACAAGAGACCCAGTACTTC

v_gene: TRBV30
d_gene: NA
abundance: few
j_gene: TRBJ1-4
CDR3aa: CAWSEGVLGEKLFF
CDR3nt: TGTGCCTGGAGTGAGGGGGTACTCGGGGAAAAACTGTTTTTT

v_gene: TRBV7-7
d_gene: NA
abundance: many
j_gene: TRBJ2-2
CDR3aa: CASSSGYTGELFF
CDR3nt: TGTGCCAGCAGTTCAGGGTACACCGGGGAGCTGTTTTTT

v_gene: TRBV11-2
d_gene: NA
abundance: many
j_gene: TRBJ2-1
CDR3aa: CASSFGGIGREQFF
CDR3nt: TGTGCCAGCAGCTTCGGCGGGATAGGAAGAGAGCAGTTCTTC

v_gene: TRBV11-2
d_gene: NA
abundance: NA
j_gene: TRBJ2-2
CDR3aa: CASSGISRDTMKTGELFF
CDR3nt: TGTGCCAGCAGCGGGATCTCAAGGGACACTATGAAAACCGGGGAGCTGTTTTTT

v_gene: TRBV20-1
d_gene: NA
abundance: few
j_gene: TRBJ1-1
CDR3aa: CSARDLQNRHTEAFF
CDR3nt: TGCAGTGCTAGAGATCTTCAAAACCGGCACACTGAAGCTTTCTTT

v_gene: TRBV20-1
d_gene: NA
abundance: many
j_gene: TRBJ2-5
CDR3aa: CSAREGVQETQYF
CDR3nt: TGCAGTGCTAGAGAGGGCGTGCAAGAGACCCAGTACTTC

v_gene: TRBV4-2
d_gene: TRBD1
abundance: NA
j_gene: TRBJ2-1
CDR3aa: CASTQDRRQGELNEQFF
CDR3nt: TGTGCCAGCACCCAAGATCGTAGACAGGGGGAACTCAATGAGCAGTTCTTC

v_gene: TRBV29-1
d_gene: NA
abundance: many
j_gene: TRBJ2-3
CDR3aa: CSVEKGDTQYF
CDR3nt: TGCAGCGTTGAAAAGGGAGATACGCAGTATTTT

v_gene: TRBV29-1
d_gene: TRBD2
abundance: many
j_gene: TRBJ2-1
CDR3aa: CSAQLAGAYNEQFF
CDR3nt: TGCAGCGCTCAGCTAGCGGGAGCGTACAATGAGCAGTTCTTC

v_gene: TRBV12-3/TRBV12-4
d_gene: NA
abundance: few
j_gene: TRBJ1-2
CDR3aa: CASSPRGVPTNYGYTF
CDR3nt: TGTGCCAGCAGCCCCCGAGGTGTTCCGACTAACTATGGCTACACCTTC

v_gene: TRBV27
d_gene: NA
abundance: many
j_gene: TRBJ2-3
CDR3aa: CASSLRDAGDTQYF
CDR3nt: TGTGCCAGCAGCCTCAGGGATGCAGGGGATACGCAGTATTTT

v_gene: TRBV4-1
d_gene: TRBD2
abundance: many
j_gene: TRBJ2-1
CDR3aa: CASSQDRGRASARLHLYNEQFF
CDR3nt: TGCGCCAGCAGCCAAGATCGGGGGAGGGCTAGCGCGCGCCTACACCTCTACAATGAGCAGTTCTTC

v_gene: TRBV25-1
d_gene: NA
abundance: few
j_gene: TRBJ1-2
CDR3aa: CASSEGQWGGGYTF
CDR3nt: TGTGCCAGCAGTGAAGGGCAGTGGGGCGGAGGCTACACCTTC